These 32 T cell receptor beta chains share one sample of origin, sequenced in a study of control samples from healthy donors and cancer patients. Generated by immunoSEQ multiplex PCR, the TCRdb table keeps only in-frame clones and is missing some. This sample has 100,000 to 150,000 clones; around nine tenths occur once, and the top ten carry roughly 2.5%. Sample: blood. All receptors derive from a young man in good health.

The V call is TRBV4-1, the J call TRBJ2-6; no clear D gene. V lost 4 bases to trimming and J lost 0 bases, with 10 bases between them. There are 16 residues in the CDR3. Germline loops: CDR1 MGHRA, CDR2 YSYEKL. CDR3 sequence: CASSPTRRSGANVLTF. DNA of the CDR3: TGCGCCAGCAGCCCGACCAGGCGCTCTGGGGCCAACGTCCTGACTTTC.

The gene calls are TRBV5-4 and TRBJ2-3; either TRBD1 or TRBD2 may fit D (5 bases each). Germline loops: CDR1 SGHNT, CDR2 YYREEE (reference sequence). CDR3 length: 16 residues. Trimming removed 3 bases at V and 4 bases at J, with 18 bases between. The CDR3 nucleotides are TGTGCCAGCAGCTGGGGAAGAGATAGGGGACCAGATACGCAGTATTTT. It specifies CASSWGRDRGPDTQYF.

This clone was seen more than once but under ten times. Other DNA sequences in this specimen translate into the identical CDR3. The V gene is TRBV29-1, the J gene TRBJ1-2; 9 nucleotides match TRBD1. This CDR3 comprises 13 residues. With 6 bases clipped from V and 1 base from J, the junction kept 3 bases outside the gene matches. Per the germline V gene, CDR1 is SQVTM and CDR2 is ANQGSEA. This CDR3 is CSVGQGLNYGYTF. Written as DNA, the CDR3 is TGCAGCGTGGGACAGGGCCTTAACTATGGCTACACCTTC.

CDR3 nucleotide sequence: TGCGCCAGCAGCCAAGTTGGCGGGGCTAAGGGGGGGGATACGCAGTATTTT. Residues: CASSQVGGAKGGDTQYF. This sequence joins TRBV4-1 and TRBJ2-3, with D perhaps matching TRBD2 (7 bases). This CDR3 region has 17 residues. Trimming took 1 base from V and 6 from J, leaving 20 bases between them. CDR1 is MGHRA, CDR2 YSYEKL, per germline.

The V gene is TRBV28, the J gene TRBJ1-4, with D possibly TRBD1 on 5 matching bases. The CDR3 runs to 15 residues. CDR1 is MDHEN and CDR2 is SYDVKM in the germline V gene. Trimming cost V 6 bases and J 0 bases, with 11 bases left between them. CDR3 bases: TGTGCCAGCAGGGTTGGGACCGCAACTAATGAAAAACTGTTTTTT. It encodes CASRVGTATNEKLFF.

The chain couples TRBV11-2 to TRBJ2-7, with D possibly being TRBD1 or TRBD2 (5 bases each). Germline V gives CDR1 SGHAT, CDR2 FQNNGV. CDR3 length equals 15 residues. Trimming pared 0 bases from V and 3 bases from J, leaving 12 bases between. The CDR3 reads CASSLDGPRGYEQYF. The CDR3 nucleotides read TGTGCCAGCAGCTTAGACGGTCCGAGGGGCTACGAGCAGTACTTC.

The chain couples TRBV4-3 to TRBJ2-3, with a possible D match to TRBD2 (6 bases). V was trimmed by 3 bases and J by 3 bases, leaving 19 bases between them. Germline loops: CDR1 LGHNA, CDR2 YSLEER. The CDR3 is 17 amino acids. In nucleotides, the CDR3 is TGCGCCAGCAGCCAGGAGGTGGCGGGGACCTGGACAGATACGCAGTATTTT. Its translation: CASSQEVAGTWTDTQYF.

The chain recombines TRBV14 with TRBJ2-4, with 7 nucleotides matching TRBD2. CDR1 and CDR2 (germline): SGHDN, FVKESK. V gave up 2 bases and J gave up 5 bases; unmatched junction bases: 6. This CDR3 has 15 residues. CDR3 loop: CASSQPGLRENIQYF. CDR3 nucleotides: TGTGCCAGCAGCCAACCGGGACTAAGAGAAAACATTCAGTACTTC.

The chain is built from TRBV12-2 and TRBJ1-4; the table's TRBD1 call for D was not verified on the DNA. TRBV12-2 is deemed a pseudogene. The CDR3 sequence is 17 residues long. The CDR3 here is CASRLGSGPATNEKLFF. In DNA form, the CDR3 reads TGTGCAAGTCGCTTAGGGTCAGGGCCTGCAACTAATGAAAAACTGTTTTTT.

Comments on this clone: Other DNA variants within this sample encode the same CDR3. This chain uses TRBV7-9 with TRBJ1-5, with a tentative D call TRBD1 (5 bases). CDR3 length equals 14 residues. V shed 3 bases and J shed 4 bases, with 10 bases lying between them. Germline-derived CDR1 and CDR2 are SEHNR and FQNEAQ (reference sequence). This CDR3 reads CASSFGTSNQPQHF. The DNA for the CDR3 is TGTGCCAGCAGCTTTGGGACCTCAAATCAGCCCCAGCATTTT.

In this sample, this clone turned up once. This sequence joins TRBV13 and TRBJ2-7, with D perhaps being TRBD1 or TRBD2 (5 bases each). Trimming took 0 bases from V and 6 from J, leaving 12 bases between them. This CDR3 is 14 amino acids long. CDR1 and CDR2 from the germline V gene are PRHDT and FYEKMQ (reference sequence). The CDR3 region is CASSLGGGKGEQYV. The DNA of the CDR3 is TGTGCCAGCAGCTTAGGTGGGGGAAAGGGCGAGCAGTACGTC.

The sample holds one count of this clone. The V gene is TRBV10-1, the J gene TRBJ2-2; D gene unclear. This CDR3 comprises 13 residues. CDR1 and CDR2 (germline): WNHNN, SYGVQD (reference sequence). V lost 5 bases and J 7 bases, leaving 11 bases between the germline ends. CDR3 coding DNA: TGCGCCAGCAGTATAGGGCTCGACGGGGAGCTGTTTTTT. It is translated as CASSIGLDGELFF.

In DNA, the CDR3 is TGTGCCAGCACGACGTATAATTCACCCCTCCACTTT. This translates into CASTTYNSPLHF. The V and J genes are TRBV6-5 and TRBJ1-6, with D hard to call. The V gene's germline CDR1 is MNHEY and CDR2 SVGAGI. This CDR3 contains 12 residues. Trimming removed 7 bases at V and 4 bases at J, with 5 bases between.

This clone appeared a single time. The V gene is TRBV2, the J gene TRBJ1-6; D might be TRBD1 (5 bases). The CDR3 extends over 11 amino acids. Germline loops: CDR1 SNHLY, CDR2 FYNNEI. V gave up 11 bases and J gave up 10 bases, with 12 bases separating them. The CDR3 DNA reads as TGTGCCGGTGGGCAGGGCTCACCCCTCCACTTT. Its translation is CAGGQGSPLHF.

There are a few counts of this clone. This chain links TRBV28 with TRBJ1-1; 7 bases line up with TRBD1. The V gene's germline CDR1 is MDHEN and CDR2 SYDVKM. With 6 bases clipped from V and 5 bases from J, the junction kept 12 bases outside the gene matches. The CDR3 sequence is 15 residues long. This CDR3 is CASSRTGAWRTEAFF. For the CDR3, the DNA is TGTGCCAGCAGCAGAACAGGGGCTTGGAGGACTGAAGCTTTCTTT.

This clone appeared once. This chain joins TRBV28 and TRBJ1-2; tentatively, D is TRBD1 (6 bases). This CDR3 comprises 14 residues. Germline assignment: CDR1 MDHEN and CDR2 SYDVKM. V dropped 7 bases and J dropped 4 bases, with 16 bases sitting between them. The chain's CDR3 is CASNRGGIGYGYTF. CDR3 bases: TGTGCCAGCAATCGAGGGGGTATTGGCTATGGCTACACCTTC.

The gene calls are TRBV29-1 and TRBJ1-2; TRBD1 might be the D (6 bases). V lost 4 bases and J lost 4, with 16 bases in between. The length of the CDR3 is 14 residues. Germline V gene sequence: CDR1 SQVTM, CDR2 ANQGSEA. CDR3 DNA sequence: TGCAGCGTTGGAGGCCTGACAGGAGGCTATGGCTACACCTTC. Translated: CSVGGLTGGYGYTF.

This chain joins TRBV6-2 or TRBV6-3 and TRBJ2-1, with 9 bases that match TRBD2. CDR1 is MNHEY, CDR2 SVGEGT, per germline. This CDR3 is 14 amino acids long. After removal of 5 bases from V and 7 bases from J, the junction contained 6 bases not matched to a gene. The DNA of the CDR3 is TGTGCCAGCAGTCCGGGACTAGCAGATAATGAGCAGTTCTTC. Encoded protein: CASSPGLADNEQFF.

This chain links TRBV24-1 with TRBJ1-2, with unresolved D. CDR1 is KGHDR, CDR2 SFDVKD, per germline. The CDR3 is made up of 14 amino acids. Trimming shortened V by 1 base and J by 2 bases, and 7 bases separated the two germline ends. The CDR3, as DNA: TGTGCCACCAGTGATTTAGGGCAGAACTATGGCTACACCTTC. This codes for CATSDLGQNYGYTF.

This chain uses TRBV3-1 (or the pseudogene TRBV3-2) with TRBJ2-3; TRBD1 is a possible D gene (6 bases). From germline, CDR1 is LGHDT and CDR2 YNNKEL (reference sequence). With 4 bases removed from V and 1 base from J, the gap between germline ends came to 18 bases. The CDR3 runs to 17 residues. DNA for the CDR3: TGTGCCAGCAGCCGTGACAGAGGGGGATCGGGCACAGATACGCAGTATTTT. As protein: CASSRDRGGSGTDTQYF.

The chain has TRBV24-1 and TRBJ2-3; maybe TRBD2 (6 bases). V was trimmed by 5 bases and J by 5 bases, leaving 10 bases between them. Germline V gives CDR1 KGHDR, CDR2 SFDVKD. This CDR3 is built from 13 residues. The CDR3 DNA follows: TGTGCCACCAGTGCGGGGGTGGGAGATACGCAGTATTTT. It specifies CATSAGVGDTQYF.

V is TRBV7-9 and J is TRBJ1-3; TRBD1 is a possible D gene (5 bases). The CDR3 has 11 amino acids. Germline loops: CDR1 SEHNR, CDR2 FQNEAQ (reference sequence). V lost 5 bases, J lost 12 bases, and 11 bases lay in between. The CDR3 protein is CASSPDSHIYF. The CDR3 DNA reads as TGTGCCAGCAGCCCCGACAGCCACATATATTTT.

The CDR3 DNA reads TGTGCCAGCAGTTACAGTGGGGCGGCACGGGACGAGCAGTACGTC. Translated: CASSYSGAARDEQYV. V gene TRBV6-6 combines with J gene TRBJ2-7; D is possibly TRBD1 (5 bases). The germline V and J ends were trimmed by 2 bases and 5 bases, with 16 bases remaining between them. The CDR3 covers 15 residues. Germline V gene lookup returns CDR1 MNHNY and CDR2 SVGAGI (reference sequence).

The chain couples TRBV9 to TRBJ2-2; D could derive from TRBD1 or TRBD2 (5 bases each). The CDR3 has 15 amino acids. V was cut by 3 bases and J by 1 base, with 10 bases left in between. The germline V gene encodes CDR1 SGDLS and CDR2 YYNGEE. CDR3 sequence (DNA): TGTGCCAGCAGCGGCCGGGACGGGAACACCGGGGAGCTGTTTTTT. Amino acid sequence: CASSGRDGNTGELFF.

This rearrangement joins TRBV12-3 or TRBV12-4 to TRBJ1-1; a possible D gene is TRBD1 (5 bases). The CDR3 covers 13 residues. V was clipped by 7 bases and J by 6 bases, with 15 bases between them. Here the CDR3 reads CASIQKGRAEAFF. In nucleotides, the CDR3 is TGTGCCAGCATCCAAAAGGGGAGGGCTGAAGCTTTCTTT.

The V gene is TRBV7-3, the J gene TRBJ1-3; D is undetermined. This CDR3 has 15 amino acids. The germline V and J ends were trimmed by 2 bases and 1 base, with 9 bases remaining between them. From germline, CDR1 is SGHTA and CDR2 FQGTGA. Written as DNA, the CDR3 is TGTGCCAGCAGCTTATGGCCGGGTTCTGGAAACACCATATATTTT. It translates to CASSLWPGSGNTIYF.

The genes are TRBV29-1 and TRBJ2-1, with D tentatively TRBD2 (6 bases). V gave up 7 bases and J gave up 3 bases, with 16 bases separating them. The V gene's germline CDR1 is SQVTM and CDR2 ANQGSEA. The CDR3 spans 14 residues. The CDR3 bases are TGCAGCGCACTCCCCGGGACTTTCTACAATGAGCAGTTCTTC. This codes for CSALPGTFYNEQFF.

This rearrangement joins TRBV4-2 to TRBJ1-2; tentatively, D is TRBD1 (5 bases). CDR1 and CDR2 (germline): LGHNA, YNFKEQ. V was pared by 0 bases and J by 4 bases, with 15 bases between. This CDR3 contains 16 residues. DNA for the CDR3: TGTGCCAGCAGCCAAGATATAGGGGCTTTTTCCTATGGCTACACCTTC. It codes for CASSQDIGAFSYGYTF.

The V and J genes are TRBV19 and TRBJ1-5; 9 bases agree with TRBD1. The CDR3 covers 15 residues. V gave up 9 bases and J gave up 0 bases; unmatched junction bases: 6. Germline assignment: CDR1 LNHDA and CDR2 SQIVND (reference sequence). In DNA, the CDR3 is TGTGCCAGCGGGACAGGGAGGTTTAGCAATCAGCCCCAGCATTTT. Its translation: CASGTGRFSNQPQHF.

The chain couples TRBV14 to TRBJ2-5; unclear D gene. There are 18 residues in the CDR3. The V end was cut by 0 bases, the J end by 0 bases, with 17 bases between. Germline V gives CDR1 SGHDN, CDR2 FVKESK. CDR3 residues: CASSQDVGPRHYQETQYF. As DNA, the CDR3 is TGTGCCAGCAGCCAAGATGTTGGGCCGAGACATTACCAAGAGACCCAGTACTTC.

V usage is TRBV28 and J usage is TRBJ2-1, with D tentatively TRBD1 (5 bases). Germline V gene data show CDR1 as MDHEN and CDR2 as SYDVKM. V lost 3 bases, J lost 0 bases, and 9 bases lay in between. The CDR3 is made up of 15 amino acids. This CDR3 reads CASSFQGTSYNEQFF. CDR3 bases: TGTGCCAGCAGTTTTCAGGGTACCTCCTACAATGAGCAGTTCTTC. The full variable domain, in which reference TRBV28 and TRBJ2-1 provide the parts outside the CDR3, is DVKVTQSSRYLVKRTGEKVFLECVQDMDHENMFWYRQDPGLGLRLIYFSYDVKMKEKGDIPEGYSVSREKKERFSLILESASTNQTSMYLCASSFQGTSYNEQFFGPGTRLTVL.

The J gene is TRBJ2-3, the V gene TRBV10-3, with D possibly TRBD2 on 6 matching bases. V lost 6 bases to trimming and J lost 2 bases, with 15 bases between them. The CDR3 loop spans 15 amino acids. CDR1 is ENHRY, CDR2 SYGVKD, per germline. The CDR3 DNA reads as TGTGCCATCAGCGCTCGGGACTTGCACACAGATACGCAGTATTTT. Amino acids: CAISARDLHTDTQYF.